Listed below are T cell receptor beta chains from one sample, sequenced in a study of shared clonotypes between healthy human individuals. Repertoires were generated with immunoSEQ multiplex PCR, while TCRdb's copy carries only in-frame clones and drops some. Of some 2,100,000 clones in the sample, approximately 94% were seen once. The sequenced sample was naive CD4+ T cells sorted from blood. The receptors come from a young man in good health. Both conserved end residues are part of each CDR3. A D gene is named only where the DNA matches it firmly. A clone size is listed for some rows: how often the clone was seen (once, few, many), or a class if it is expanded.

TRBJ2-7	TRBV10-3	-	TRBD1	TGTGCCATCAGTGAGTATTGGATAGCTACAGGGGTTTTCTACGAGCAGTACTTC	CAISEYWIATGVFYEQYF
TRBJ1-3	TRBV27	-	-	TGTGCCAGCAGCGAGTTCTCTGGAAACACCATATATTTT	CASSEFSGNTIYF
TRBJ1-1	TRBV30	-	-	TGTGCCTGGAGCGAGGGCTCCACTGAAGCTTTCTTT	CAWSEGSTEAFF
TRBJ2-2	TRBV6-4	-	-	TGTGCCAGCAGTGACGGAAACTCGAACACCGGGGAGCTGTTTTTT	CASSDGNSNTGELFF
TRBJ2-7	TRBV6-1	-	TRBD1	TGTGCCAGCAGTGGCTCCGGGACAGGGTATTCCGAGCAGTACTTC	CASSGSGTGYSEQYF
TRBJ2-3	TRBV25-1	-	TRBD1	TGTGCCAGCAGTGCTTGGACAGGGACAGATACGCAGTATTTT	CASSAWTGTDTQYF
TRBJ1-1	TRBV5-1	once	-	TGCGCCAGCAGCTTGGAGGCAGGGAAAACGACTGAAGCTTTCTTT	CASSLEAGKTTEAFF
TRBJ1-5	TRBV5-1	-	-	TGCGCCAGCAGCTTAGGGGTCGGTCAGCCCCAGCATTTT	CASSLGVGQPQHF
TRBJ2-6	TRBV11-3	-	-	TGTGCCAGCAGCTCTAACTCTGGGGCCAACGTCCTGACTTTC	CASSSNSGANVLTF
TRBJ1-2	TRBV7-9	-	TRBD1	TGTGCCAGCAGCCCTGGGACAGCTAACTATGGCTACACCTTC	CASSPGTANYGYTF
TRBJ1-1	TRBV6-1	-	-	TGTGCCAGCAGTGTTGAGGCGACGGTATGGACTGAAGCTTTCTTT	CASSVEATVWTEAFF
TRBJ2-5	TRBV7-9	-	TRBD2	TGTGCCAGCAGCTTAGGTGTTCGGACTAGCGGGCAAGAGACCCAGTACTTC	CASSLGVRTSGQETQYF
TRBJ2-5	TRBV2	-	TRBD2	TGTGCCAGCAGTCCCTTGACTAGCGGCCAAGAGACCCAGTACTTC	CASSPLTSGQETQYF
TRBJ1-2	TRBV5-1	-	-	TGCGCCAGCAGCCGGGAGGCGGCAGTTGGCTACACCTTC	CASSREAAVGYTF
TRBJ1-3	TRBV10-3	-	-	TGTGCCATCAGTGTCGCTTTAAACACCATATATTTT	CAISVALNTIYF
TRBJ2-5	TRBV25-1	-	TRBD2	TGTGCCAGCAGTAAACTAGCGGGTCAAGAGACCCAGTACTTC	CASSKLAGQETQYF
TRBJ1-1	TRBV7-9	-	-	TGTGCCAGCAGTTTTGCGGGGAGTCTGGTAATGAACACTGAAGCTTTCTTT	CASSFAGSLVMNTEAFF
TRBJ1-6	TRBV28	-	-	TGTGCCAGCGGGGCCACGACAGACTATAATTCACCCCTCCACTTT	CASGATTDYNSPLHF
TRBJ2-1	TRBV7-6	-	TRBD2	TGTGCCAGCAGCTTAGCTAGCGGGAGGTACAATGAGCAGTTCTTC	CASSLASGRYNEQFF
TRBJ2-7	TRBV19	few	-	TGTGCCAGTAGTAGCGGTTCCTACGAGCAGTACTTC	CASSSGSYEQYF
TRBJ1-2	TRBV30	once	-	TGTGCCTGGAGTGTACGCGGAGGGTGGGATGGCTACACCTTC	CAWSVRGGWDGYTF
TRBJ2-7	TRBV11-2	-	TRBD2	TGTGCCAGCAGCTTAGGGTCGGCTAGCGGCTACGAGCAGTACTTC	CASSLGSASGYEQYF
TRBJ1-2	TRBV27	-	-	TGTGCCAGCAGTTCCTCCCCAGCCCGGATCTCAGTCTATGGCTACACCTTC	CASSSSPARISVYGYTF
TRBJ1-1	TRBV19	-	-	TGTGCCAGGCTAACCCAGTCCGGGGGCTTCTTCATGAACACTGAAGCTTTCTTT	CARLTQSGGFFMNTEAFF
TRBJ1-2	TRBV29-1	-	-	TGCAGCGTTGAGGGTAGAACGAACTATGGCTACACCTTC	CSVEGRTNYGYTF
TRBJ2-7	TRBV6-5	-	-	TGTGCCAGCAGGTCTGTCAGGCACGAGCAGTACTTC	CASRSVRHEQYF
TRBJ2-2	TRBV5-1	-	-	TGCGCCAGCAGCTCCCATCGCCCTGGGGAGCTGTTTTTT	CASSSHRPGELFF
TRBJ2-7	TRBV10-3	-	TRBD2	TGTGCCATCAGCTTCACCGGGACTATATACTTC	CAISFTGTIYF
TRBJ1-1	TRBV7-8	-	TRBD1	TGTGCCAGCAGGACGATGGGGACAGGGATCACTGAAGCTTTCTTT	CASRTMGTGITEAFF
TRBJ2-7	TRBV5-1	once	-	TGCGCCAGCAGCTGGGATAACGAGCAGTACTTC	CASSWDNEQYF
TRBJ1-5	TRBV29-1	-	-	TGCAGCGTTGGGTTCGCAAGCAATCAGCCCCAGCATTTT	CSVGFASNQPQHF
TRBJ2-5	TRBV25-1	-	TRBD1	TGTGCCAGCAGCGCGACAGGGACGGAGACCCAGTACTTC	CASSATGTETQYF
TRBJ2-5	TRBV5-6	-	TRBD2	TGTGCCAGCAGCCACCGGGTAGCGGGGTCCCAAGAGACCCAGTACTTC	CASSHRVAGSQETQYF
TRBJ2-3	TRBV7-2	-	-	TGTGCCAGCAGCTTAATAAGTTTGACAGATACGCAGTATTTT	CASSLISLTDTQYF
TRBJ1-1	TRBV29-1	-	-	TGCAGCGTGTACCGGGACTCCGGGGGGAACACTGAAGCTTTCTTT	CSVYRDSGGNTEAFF
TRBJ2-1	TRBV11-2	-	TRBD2	TGTGCCAGCAGCTTAGGGATTCGGGGGGATGAGCAGTTCTTC	CASSLGIRGDEQFF
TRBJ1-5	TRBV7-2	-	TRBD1	TGTGCCAGCAGCGCTACAGGGGGCAATCAGCCCCAGCATTTT	CASSATGGNQPQHF
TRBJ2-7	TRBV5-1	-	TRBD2	TGCGCCAGCAGCCCGTCCCACCGGACTAGCGGGGAAGAGCAGTACTTC	CASSPSHRTSGEEQYF
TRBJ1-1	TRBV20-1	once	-	TGCAGTGCTTTTGACTCCCCCGAAGCTTTCTTT	CSAFDSPEAFF
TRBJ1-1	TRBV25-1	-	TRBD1	TGTGCCAGCGGAAACACAGGGGACACTGAAGCTTTCTTT	CASGNTGDTEAFF
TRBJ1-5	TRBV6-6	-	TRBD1	TGTGCCAGCAGTCAGTCAGGGGGGGCTCAGCCCCAGCATTTT	CASSQSGGAQPQHF
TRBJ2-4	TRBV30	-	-	TGTGCCGGGACGGTGGGGGCCAAAAACATTCAGTACTTC	CAGTVGAKNIQYF
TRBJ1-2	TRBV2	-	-	TGTGCCAGCAGGACCGACGGGTCCTACTATGGCTACACCTTC	CASRTDGSYYGYTF
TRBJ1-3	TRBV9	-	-	TGTGCCAGCAGCGTAAGCTTGCCAGGTCTAAACACCATATATTTT	CASSVSLPGLNTIYF
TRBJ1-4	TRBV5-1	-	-	TGCGCCAGCAGCCGGAGGGAGACGGGCACTAATGAAAAACTGTTTTTT	CASSRRETGTNEKLFF